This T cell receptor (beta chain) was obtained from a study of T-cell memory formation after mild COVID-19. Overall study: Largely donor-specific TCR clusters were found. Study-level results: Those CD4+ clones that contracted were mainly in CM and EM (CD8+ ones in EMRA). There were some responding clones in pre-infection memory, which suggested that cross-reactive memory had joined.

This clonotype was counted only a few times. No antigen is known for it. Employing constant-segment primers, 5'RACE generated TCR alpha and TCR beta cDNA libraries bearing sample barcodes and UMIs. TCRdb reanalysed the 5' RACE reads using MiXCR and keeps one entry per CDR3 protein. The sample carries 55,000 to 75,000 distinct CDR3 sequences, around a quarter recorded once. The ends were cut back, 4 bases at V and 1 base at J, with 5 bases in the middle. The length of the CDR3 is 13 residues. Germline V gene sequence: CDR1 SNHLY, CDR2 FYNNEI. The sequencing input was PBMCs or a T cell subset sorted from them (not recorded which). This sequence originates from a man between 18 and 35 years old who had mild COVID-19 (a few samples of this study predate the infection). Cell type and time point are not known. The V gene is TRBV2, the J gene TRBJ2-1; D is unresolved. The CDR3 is CASSGLSYNEQFF. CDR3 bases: TGTGCCAGCAGTGGACTGTCCTACAATGAGCAGTTCTTC.